This TCR beta chain was obtained from a study of shared clonotypes between healthy human individuals (TCRdb year 2020). Concerning the study at large: The cohort included a few men and two women between 18 and 49 years of age. For each donor, CD4 naive and CD4 memory were each run on three plates, CD8 naive on two plates, and CD8 memory on one plate. Blood TCR repertoires of a handful of healthy adults were deeply sequenced to estimate repertoire size and the extent of clonotype sharing between individuals. Libraries were prepared and TCR repertoires were sequenced by different laboratories using diverse techniques, in order to increase sequencing depth and limit assay-specific biases. Each donor's leukapheresis produced roughly between about 0.85 and 10 billion PBMCs. Study-wide conclusions, independent of this receptor: Clonotypes shared by all four sorted-subset donors showed higher generation probabilities than non-shared clonotypes. Sampling was limited to blood, and TCR repertoires in tissue likely differ from TCR repertoires in blood. Because the study included a small number of donors, the genetic and exposure-history diversity represented was limited. Estimated clonotype richness was generally larger for naive than for memory subsets. When a few donors were compared, the shared fraction of clonotypes was about 5.4% for naive CD4, 3% to 4% for naive CD8, 2.3% for memory CD4, and 0.4% for memory CD8. Rarefaction of sorted-subset datasets indicated incomplete sequencing despite the large sequencing depth. Pairwise subsampling led to the expectation that sequencing depth would affect the degree of clonotype sharing among donors.

TCR CDR3 regions were amplified from genomic DNA by multiplex PCR using the deep immunoSEQ assay. Extracted genomic DNA from each cell subset was distributed evenly across all wells of several immunoSEQ 96-well plates, and each plate was treated as a replicate. Each replicate PCR for sorted subsets received about 180 ng genomic DNA, equal to 28,000 or so T cell genomes. Purified libraries were measured with a Qubit 3.0 fluorometer, size-checked on a Bioanalyzer 2100, and measured again with the KAPA Library Quantification kit. Every immunoSEQ 96-well plate was sequenced on a dedicated single-read 150-cycle Illumina NextSeq 550 flow cell. Per the source publication's procedure: Because the immunoSEQ output included only junctional sequences and no quality scores, the filtering could not be the same as the filtering used for full-length reads. To assign V/J genes and CDR3, sequences were annotated against IMGT germline references using PyIR, a Python wrapper for IgBLAST v1.9. Reads with weak V/J assignments (E-value above 1e-6), missing CDR3, stop codons, out-of-frame junctions, or ambiguous translated residues were removed. V3J clonotypes were defined as sequences sharing an identical inferred V gene, J gene, and CDR3 amino acid sequence. Percentage overlap between repertoires was calculated by dividing the number of shared unique clonotypes by the size of the smaller repertoire. Three approaches were used to assess repertoire richness: RTK rarefaction, the Chao1 estimator, and Recon v2.1 estimates of unobserved clonotypes. OLGA was used to compute generation probabilities for all TCRbeta clonotypes that the gDNA method yielded from four donors. TCRdb obtained this table from immuneACCESS and retained in-frame rearrangements with V and J assigned. These tables miss some clones; where compared with another copy, unresolved V genes account for less than half of the shortfall, and the remainder is unexplained. V and J calls and clone size are as listed in that table; D and trimming were resolved from the DNA. The sample records over 850,000 clones, 75% to 80% of which are singletons. Of the sample, around 0.47% is held by the ten largest clones.

This clone was counted once. Its target antigen remains unknown. The input lacks base qualities; no much larger clone sits a single base away. The donors were healthy, HIV-negative adults with no recently reported acute infections or vaccinations. Only Caucasian adults living in Nashville, Tennessee, USA were represented among the donors. CD4+ T cells were enriched by magnetic negative selection; naive cells were then positively selected on CD45RA, and the negative fraction formed the memory subset. Blood was obtained by leukapheresis, after which PBMCs were separated by Ficoll-Histopaque density gradient centrifugation and cryopreserved in liquid nitrogen vapor phase. Analytical flow cytometry was used to check the purity and quantity of every magnetically sorted T cell population. Each sorted fraction had its genomic DNA isolated and then quantified by UV absorbance on a Nanodrop 2000c. Sample: memory CD4+ T cells from PBMCs. The intended sense of this specimen's cell subset or site label: CD45RA-negative fraction. This receptor was taken from a man in his late teens or twenties in good health. Some clones in this sample may be carry-over from other donors' samples.

The DNA sequence follows: TGCGCCAGCAGCCTCGGCAGGGGAAGTCAGCCCCAGCATTTT. It specifies CASSLGRGSQPQHF. The receptor chain draws on TRBV4-3 and TRBJ1-5; perhaps TRBD1 is the D gene, with 6 bases matching. V is cut by 4 bases and J by 6 bases, and the space between the germline ends is 13 bases. The CDR3 numbers 14 residues from cysteine through phenylalanine. Solely the CDR3 DNA is kept, with 42 bases framed from the first base. The germline V gene encodes CDR1 LGHNA and CDR2 YSLEER.